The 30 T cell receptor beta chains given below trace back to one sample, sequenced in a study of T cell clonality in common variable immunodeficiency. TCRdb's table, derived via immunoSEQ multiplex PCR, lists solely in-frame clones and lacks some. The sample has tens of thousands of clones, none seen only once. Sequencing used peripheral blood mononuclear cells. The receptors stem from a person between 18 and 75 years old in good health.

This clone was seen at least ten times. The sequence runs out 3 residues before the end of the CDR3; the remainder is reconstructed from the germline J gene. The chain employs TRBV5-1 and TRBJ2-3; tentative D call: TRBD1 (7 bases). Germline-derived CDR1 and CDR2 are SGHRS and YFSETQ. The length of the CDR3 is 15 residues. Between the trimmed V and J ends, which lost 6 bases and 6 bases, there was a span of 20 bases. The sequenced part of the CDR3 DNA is TGCGCCAGCACCTTAGGGGGCAGGGGGGAGGATACG. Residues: CASTLGGRGEDT. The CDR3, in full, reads CASTLGGRGEDTQYF.

CDR3: CASSQGFDYTF. CDR3 DNA (partial): TGTGCCAGCTCCCAAGGCTTCGAC. The gene calls are TRBV18 and TRBJ1-2; D unresolved. The read halts 3 residues ahead of the CDR3 end, with the missing end drawn from the germline J gene. The CDR3 length is 11 residues. The germline V gene encodes CDR1 KGHSH and CDR2 LQKENI.

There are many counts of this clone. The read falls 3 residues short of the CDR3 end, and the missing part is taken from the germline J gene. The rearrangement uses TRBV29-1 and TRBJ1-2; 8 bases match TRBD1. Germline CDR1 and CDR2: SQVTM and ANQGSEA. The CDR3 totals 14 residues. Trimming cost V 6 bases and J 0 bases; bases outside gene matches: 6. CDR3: CSVGQAIANYGYTF. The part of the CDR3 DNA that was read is TGCAGCGTGGGACAGGCAATAGCTAACTATGGC.

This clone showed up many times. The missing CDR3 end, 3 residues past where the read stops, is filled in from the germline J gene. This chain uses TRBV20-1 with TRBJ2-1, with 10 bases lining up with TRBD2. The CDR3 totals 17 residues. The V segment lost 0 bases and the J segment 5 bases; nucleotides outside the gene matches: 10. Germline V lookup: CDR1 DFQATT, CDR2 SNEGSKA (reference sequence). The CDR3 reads CSARDPFLAGANNEQFF. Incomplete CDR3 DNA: TGCAGTGCTAGAGATCCCTTCCTAGCGGGGGCTAACAATGAG.

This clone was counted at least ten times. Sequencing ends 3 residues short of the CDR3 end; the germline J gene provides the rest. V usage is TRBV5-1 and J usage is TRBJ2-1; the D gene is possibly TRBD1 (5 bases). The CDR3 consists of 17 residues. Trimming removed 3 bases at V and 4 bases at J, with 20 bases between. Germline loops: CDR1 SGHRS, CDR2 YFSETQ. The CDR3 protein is CASSSHTRRQQYNEQFF. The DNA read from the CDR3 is TGCGCCAGCAGCTCCCACACCCGCCGACAGCAATACAATGAG. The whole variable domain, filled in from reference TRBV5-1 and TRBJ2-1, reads KAGVTQTPRYLIKTRGQQVTLSCSPISGHRSVSWYQQTPGQGLQFLFEYFSETQRNKGNFPGRFSGRQFSNSRSEMNVSTLELGDSALYLCASSSHTRRQQYNEQFFGPGTRLTVL.

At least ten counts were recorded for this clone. The CDR3 DNA, read in part, is TGTGCCAGCAGTGAACAGGGGGGATCCAATGAG. The encoded protein is CASSEQGGSNE. The whole CDR3 protein reads CASSEQGGSNEQFF. The chain employs TRBV6-1 and TRBJ2-1; D is possibly TRBD1 (7 bases). The read stops 3 residues short of the end of the CDR3; the missing end is completed from the germline J gene. Trimming removed 2 bases at V and 6 bases at J, with 11 bases between. From germline, CDR1 is MNHNS and CDR2 SASEGT. The CDR3 covers 14 residues.

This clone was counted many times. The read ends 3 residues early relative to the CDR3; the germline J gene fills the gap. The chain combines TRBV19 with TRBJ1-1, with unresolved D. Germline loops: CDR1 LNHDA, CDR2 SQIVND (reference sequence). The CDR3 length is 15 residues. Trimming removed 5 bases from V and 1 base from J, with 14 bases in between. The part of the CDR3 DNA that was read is TGTGCCAGTAGTGGGCCGAGGAGCCAGAACACTGAA. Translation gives CASSGPRSQNTE. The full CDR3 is CASSGPRSQNTEAFF.

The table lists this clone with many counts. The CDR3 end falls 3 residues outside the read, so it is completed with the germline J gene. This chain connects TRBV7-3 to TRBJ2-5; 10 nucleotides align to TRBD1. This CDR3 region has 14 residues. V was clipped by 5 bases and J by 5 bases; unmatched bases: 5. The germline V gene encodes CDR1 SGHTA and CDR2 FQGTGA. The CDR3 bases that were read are TGTGCCAGCAGCACGACAGGGGGCGGGGAGACC. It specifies CASSTTGGGET. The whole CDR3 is CASSTTGGGETQYF. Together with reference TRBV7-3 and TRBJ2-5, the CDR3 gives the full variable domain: GAGVSQTPSNKVTEKGKYVELRCDPISGHTALYWYRQSLGQGPEFLIYFQGTGAADDSGLPNDRFFAVRPEGSVSTLKIQRTERGDSAVYLCASSTTGGGETQYFGPGTRLLVL.

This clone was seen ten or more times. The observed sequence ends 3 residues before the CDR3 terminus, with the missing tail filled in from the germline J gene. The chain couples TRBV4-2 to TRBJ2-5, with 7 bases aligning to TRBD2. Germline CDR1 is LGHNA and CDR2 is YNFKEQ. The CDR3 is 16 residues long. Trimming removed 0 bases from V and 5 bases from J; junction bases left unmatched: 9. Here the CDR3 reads CASSQDGGGGGETQYF. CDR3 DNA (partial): TGTGCCAGCAGCCAAGATGGCGGGGGTGGGGGTGAGACC.

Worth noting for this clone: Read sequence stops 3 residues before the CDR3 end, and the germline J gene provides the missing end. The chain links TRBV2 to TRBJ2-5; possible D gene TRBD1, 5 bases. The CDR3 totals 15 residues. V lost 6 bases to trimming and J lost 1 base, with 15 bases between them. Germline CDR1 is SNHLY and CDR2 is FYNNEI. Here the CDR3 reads CASRLQAVRQETQYF. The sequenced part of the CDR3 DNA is TGTGCCAGCAGGTTACAGGCGGTCCGCCAAGAGACC. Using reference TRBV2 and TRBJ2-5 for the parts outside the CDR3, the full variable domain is EPEVTQTPSHQVTQMGQEVILRCVPISNHLYFYWYRQILGQKVEFLVSFYNNEISEKSEIFDDQFSVERPDGSNFTLKIRSTKLEDSAMYFCASRLQAVRQETQYFGPGTRLLVL.

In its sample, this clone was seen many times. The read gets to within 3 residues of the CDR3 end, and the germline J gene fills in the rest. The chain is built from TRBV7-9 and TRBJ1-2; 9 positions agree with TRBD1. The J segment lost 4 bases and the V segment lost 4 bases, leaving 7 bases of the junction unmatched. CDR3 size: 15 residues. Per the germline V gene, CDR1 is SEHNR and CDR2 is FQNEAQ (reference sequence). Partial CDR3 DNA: TGTGCCAGCAGCTCTTCCGGGACAGGGATCTATGGC. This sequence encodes CASSSSGTGIYG. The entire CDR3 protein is CASSSSGTGIYGYTF.

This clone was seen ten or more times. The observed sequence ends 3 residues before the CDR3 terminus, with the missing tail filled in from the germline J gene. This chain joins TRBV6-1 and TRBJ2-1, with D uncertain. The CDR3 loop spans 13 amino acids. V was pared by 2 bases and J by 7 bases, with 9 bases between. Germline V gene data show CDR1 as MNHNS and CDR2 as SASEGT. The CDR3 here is CASSETPRNEQFF. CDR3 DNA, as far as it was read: TGTGCCAGCAGTGAAACACCAAGGAATGAG.

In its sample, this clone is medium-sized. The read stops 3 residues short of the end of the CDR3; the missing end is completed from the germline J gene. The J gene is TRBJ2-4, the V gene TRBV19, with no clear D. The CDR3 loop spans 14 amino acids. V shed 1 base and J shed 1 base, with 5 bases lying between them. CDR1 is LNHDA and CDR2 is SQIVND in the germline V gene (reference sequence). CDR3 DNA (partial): TGTGCCAGTAGTATAGTAGGGGCCAAAAACATT. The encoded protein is CASSIVGAKNI. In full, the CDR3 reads CASSIVGAKNIQYF.

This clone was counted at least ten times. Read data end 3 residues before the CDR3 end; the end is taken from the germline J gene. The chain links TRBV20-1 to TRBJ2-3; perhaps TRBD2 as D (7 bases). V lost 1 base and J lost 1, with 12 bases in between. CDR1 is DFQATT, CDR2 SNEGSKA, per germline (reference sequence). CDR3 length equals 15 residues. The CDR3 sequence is CSARAKGGGTDTQYF. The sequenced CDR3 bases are TGCAGTGCTAGAGCGAAAGGGGGGGGCACAGATACG.

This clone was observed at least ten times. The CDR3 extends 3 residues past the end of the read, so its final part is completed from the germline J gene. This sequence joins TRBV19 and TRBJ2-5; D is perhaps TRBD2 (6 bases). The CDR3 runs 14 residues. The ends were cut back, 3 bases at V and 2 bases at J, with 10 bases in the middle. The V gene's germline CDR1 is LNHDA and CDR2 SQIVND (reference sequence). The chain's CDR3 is CASSMTGTQETQYF. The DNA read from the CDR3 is TGTGCCAGTAGTATGACGGGGACTCAAGAGACC.

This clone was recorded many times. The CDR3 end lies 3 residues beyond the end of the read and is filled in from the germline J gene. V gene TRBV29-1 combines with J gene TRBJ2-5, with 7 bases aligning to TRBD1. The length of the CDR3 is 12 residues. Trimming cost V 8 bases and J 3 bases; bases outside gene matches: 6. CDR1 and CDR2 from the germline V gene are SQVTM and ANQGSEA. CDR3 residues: CSSLTGEETQYF. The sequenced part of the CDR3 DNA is TGCAGCTCCTTAACAGGGGAAGAGACC.

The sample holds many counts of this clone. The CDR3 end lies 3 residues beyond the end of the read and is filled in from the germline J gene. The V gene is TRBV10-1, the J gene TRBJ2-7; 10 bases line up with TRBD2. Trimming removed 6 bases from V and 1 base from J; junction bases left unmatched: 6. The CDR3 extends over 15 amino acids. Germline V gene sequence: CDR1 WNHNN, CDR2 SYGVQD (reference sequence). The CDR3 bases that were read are TGCGCCAGCAGCGAAGGGACTAGCGTGTCCTACGAG. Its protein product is CASSEGTSVSYE. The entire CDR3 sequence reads CASSEGTSVSYEQYF.

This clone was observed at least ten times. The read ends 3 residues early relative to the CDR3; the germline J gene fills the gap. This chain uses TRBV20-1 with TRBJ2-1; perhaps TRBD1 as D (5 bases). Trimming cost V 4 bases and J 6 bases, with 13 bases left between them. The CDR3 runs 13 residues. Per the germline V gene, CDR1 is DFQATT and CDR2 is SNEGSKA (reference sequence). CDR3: CSAIGHPTNEQFF. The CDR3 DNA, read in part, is TGCAGTGCTATTGGACACCCGACCAATGAG.

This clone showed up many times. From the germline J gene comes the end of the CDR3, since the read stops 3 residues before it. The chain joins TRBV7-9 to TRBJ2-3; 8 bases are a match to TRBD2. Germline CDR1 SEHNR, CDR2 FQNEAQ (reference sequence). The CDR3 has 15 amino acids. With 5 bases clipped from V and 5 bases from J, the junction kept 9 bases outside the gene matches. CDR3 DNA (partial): TGTGCCAGCAGCCCCGCAGCGGGAGTACTAGATACG. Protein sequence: CASSPAAGVLDT. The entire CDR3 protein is CASSPAAGVLDTQYF.

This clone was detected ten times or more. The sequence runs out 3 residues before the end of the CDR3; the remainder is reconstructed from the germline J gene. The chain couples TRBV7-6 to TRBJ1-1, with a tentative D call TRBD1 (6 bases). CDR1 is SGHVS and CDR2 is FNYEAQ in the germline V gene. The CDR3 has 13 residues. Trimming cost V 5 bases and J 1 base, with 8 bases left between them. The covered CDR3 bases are TGTGCCAGCAGCACGACAGGGAACACTGAA. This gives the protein CASSTTGNTE. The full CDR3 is CASSTTGNTEAFF.

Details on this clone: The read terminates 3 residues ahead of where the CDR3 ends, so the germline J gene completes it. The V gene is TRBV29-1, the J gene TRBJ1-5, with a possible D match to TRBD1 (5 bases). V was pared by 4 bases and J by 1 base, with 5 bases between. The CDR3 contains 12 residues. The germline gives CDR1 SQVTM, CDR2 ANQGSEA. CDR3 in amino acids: CSVGQSNQPQHF. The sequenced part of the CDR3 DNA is TGCAGCGTTGGACAGAGCAATCAGCCC.

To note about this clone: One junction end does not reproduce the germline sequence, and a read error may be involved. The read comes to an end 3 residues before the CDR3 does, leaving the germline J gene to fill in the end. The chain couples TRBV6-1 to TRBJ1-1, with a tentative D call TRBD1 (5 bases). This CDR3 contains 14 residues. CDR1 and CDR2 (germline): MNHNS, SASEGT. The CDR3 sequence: CTSSVGGRNTEAFF. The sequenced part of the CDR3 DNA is TGTACCAGCAGTGTCGGGGGGAGGAACACTGAA.

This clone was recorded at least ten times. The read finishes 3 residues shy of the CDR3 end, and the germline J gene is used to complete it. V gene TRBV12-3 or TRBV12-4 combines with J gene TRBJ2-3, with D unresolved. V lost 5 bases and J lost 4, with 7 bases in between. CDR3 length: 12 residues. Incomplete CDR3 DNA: TGTGCCAGCAGTCCCTTAGCAGATACG. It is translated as CASSPLADT. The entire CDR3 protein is CASSPLADTQYF.

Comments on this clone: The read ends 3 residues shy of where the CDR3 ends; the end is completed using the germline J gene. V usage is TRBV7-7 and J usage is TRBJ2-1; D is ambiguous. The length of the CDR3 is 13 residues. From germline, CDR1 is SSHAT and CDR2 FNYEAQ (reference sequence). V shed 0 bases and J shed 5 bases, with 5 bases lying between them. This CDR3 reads CASSLASHNEQFF. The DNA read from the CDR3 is TGTGCCAGCAGCTTAGCGTCTCACAATGAG. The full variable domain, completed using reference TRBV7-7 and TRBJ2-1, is GAGVSQSPRYKVTKRGQDVTLRCDPISSHATLYWYQQALGQGPEFLTYFNYEAQPDKSGLPSDRFSAERPEGSISTLTIQRTEQRDSAMYRCASSLASHNEQFFGPGTRLTVL.

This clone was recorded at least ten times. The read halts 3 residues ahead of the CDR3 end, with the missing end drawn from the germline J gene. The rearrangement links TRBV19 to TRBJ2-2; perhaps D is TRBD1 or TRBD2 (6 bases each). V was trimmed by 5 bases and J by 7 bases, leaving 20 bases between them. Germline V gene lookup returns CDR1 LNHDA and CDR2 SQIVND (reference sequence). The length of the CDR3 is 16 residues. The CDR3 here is CASSPQGMEGRGELFF. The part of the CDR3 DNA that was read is TGTGCCAGTAGTCCTCAGGGGATGGAGGGTCGCGGGGAG.

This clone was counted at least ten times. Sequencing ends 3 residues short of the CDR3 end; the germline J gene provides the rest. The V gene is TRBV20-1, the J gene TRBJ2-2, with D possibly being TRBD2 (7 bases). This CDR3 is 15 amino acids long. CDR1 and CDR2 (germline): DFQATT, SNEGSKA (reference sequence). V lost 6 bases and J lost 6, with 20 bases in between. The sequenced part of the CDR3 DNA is TGCAGTGCCCTCTCCCTTGGGGGGGCCCCCGGGGAG. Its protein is CSALSLGGAPGE. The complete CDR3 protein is CSALSLGGAPGELFF.

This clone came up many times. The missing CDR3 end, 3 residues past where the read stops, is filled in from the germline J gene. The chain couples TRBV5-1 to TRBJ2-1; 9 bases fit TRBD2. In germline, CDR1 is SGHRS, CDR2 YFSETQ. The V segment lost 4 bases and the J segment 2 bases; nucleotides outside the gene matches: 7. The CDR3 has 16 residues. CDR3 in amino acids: CASSRQTSGAYNEQFF. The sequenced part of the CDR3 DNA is TGCGCCAGCAGCCGACAGACTAGCGGCGCCTACAATGAG.

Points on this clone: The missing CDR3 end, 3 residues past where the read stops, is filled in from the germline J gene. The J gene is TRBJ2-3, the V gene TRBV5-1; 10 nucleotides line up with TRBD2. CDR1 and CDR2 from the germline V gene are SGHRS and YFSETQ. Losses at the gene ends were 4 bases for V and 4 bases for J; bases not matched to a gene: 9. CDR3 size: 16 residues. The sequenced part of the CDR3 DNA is TGCGCCAGCAGCAGGGGGAGCGGGGGGGCCGCAGATACG. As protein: CASSRGSGGAADT. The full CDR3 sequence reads CASSRGSGGAADTQYF.

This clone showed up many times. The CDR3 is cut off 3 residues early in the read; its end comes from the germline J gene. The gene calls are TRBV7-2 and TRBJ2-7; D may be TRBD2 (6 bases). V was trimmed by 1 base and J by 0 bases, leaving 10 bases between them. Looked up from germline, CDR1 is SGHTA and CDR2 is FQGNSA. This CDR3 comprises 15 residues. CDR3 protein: CASSLVGDSSYEQYF. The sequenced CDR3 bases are TGTGCCAGCAGCTTAGTGGGGGACTCCTCCTACGAG.

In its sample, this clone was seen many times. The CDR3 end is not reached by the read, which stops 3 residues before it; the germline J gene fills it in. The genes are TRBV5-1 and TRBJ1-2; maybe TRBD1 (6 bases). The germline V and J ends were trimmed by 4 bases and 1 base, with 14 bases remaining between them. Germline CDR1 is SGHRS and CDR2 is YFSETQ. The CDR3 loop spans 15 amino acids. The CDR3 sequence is CASSPSTGLNYGYTF. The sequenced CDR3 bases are TGCGCCAGCAGCCCATCGACAGGACTTAACTATGGC.